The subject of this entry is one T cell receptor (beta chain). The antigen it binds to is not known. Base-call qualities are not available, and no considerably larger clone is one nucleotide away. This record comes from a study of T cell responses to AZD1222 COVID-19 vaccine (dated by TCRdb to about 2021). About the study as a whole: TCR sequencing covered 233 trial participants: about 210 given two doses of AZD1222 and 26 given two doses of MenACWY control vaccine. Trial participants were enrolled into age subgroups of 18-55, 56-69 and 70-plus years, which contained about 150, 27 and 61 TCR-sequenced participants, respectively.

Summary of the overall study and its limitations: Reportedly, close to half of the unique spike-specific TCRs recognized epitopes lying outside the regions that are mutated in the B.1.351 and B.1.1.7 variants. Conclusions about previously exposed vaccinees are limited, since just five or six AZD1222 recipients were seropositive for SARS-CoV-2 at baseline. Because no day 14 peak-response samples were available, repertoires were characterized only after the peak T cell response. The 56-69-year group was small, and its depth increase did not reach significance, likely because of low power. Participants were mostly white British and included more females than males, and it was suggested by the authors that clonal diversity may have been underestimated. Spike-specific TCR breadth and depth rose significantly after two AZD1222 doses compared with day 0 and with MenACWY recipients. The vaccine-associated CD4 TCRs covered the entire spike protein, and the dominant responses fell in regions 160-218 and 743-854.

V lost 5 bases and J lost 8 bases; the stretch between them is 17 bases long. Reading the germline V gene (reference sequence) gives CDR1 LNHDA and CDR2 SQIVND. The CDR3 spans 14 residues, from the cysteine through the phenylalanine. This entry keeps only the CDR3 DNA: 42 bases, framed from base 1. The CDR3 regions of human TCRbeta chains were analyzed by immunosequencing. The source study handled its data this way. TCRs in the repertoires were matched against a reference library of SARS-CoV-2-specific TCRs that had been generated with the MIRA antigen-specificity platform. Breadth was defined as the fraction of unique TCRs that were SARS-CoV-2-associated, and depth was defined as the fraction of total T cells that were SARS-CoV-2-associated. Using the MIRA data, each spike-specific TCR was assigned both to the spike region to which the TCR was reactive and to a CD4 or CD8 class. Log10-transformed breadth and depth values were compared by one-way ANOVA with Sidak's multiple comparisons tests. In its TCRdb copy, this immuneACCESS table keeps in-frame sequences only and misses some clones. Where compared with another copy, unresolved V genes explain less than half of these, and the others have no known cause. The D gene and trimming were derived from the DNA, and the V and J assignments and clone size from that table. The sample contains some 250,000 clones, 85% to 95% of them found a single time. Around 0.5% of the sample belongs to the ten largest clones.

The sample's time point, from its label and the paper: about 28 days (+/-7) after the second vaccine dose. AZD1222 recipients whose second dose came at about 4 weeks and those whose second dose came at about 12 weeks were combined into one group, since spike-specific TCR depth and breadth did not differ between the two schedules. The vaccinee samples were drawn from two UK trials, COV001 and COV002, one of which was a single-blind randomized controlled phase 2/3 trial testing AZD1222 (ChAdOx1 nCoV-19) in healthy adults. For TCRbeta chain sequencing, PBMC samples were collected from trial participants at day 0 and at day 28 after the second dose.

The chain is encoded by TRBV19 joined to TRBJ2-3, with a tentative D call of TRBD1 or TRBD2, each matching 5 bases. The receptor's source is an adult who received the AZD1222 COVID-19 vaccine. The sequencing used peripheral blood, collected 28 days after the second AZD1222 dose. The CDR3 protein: CASSSGTLEATQYF. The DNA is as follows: TGTGCCAGTAGTTCAGGGACCCTTGAGGCTACGCAGTATTTT.